This T cell receptor (beta chain) was observed in a study of OX40 agonist ivuxolimab in advanced cancers. Method: immunoSEQ multiplex PCR; TCRdb's copy keeps in-frame clones and lacks some. The repertoire holds 65,000 to 100,000 clones, with over 75% as singletons. The CDR3 contains 13 residues. The V gene end was trimmed by 3 bases and the J gene end by 11 bases; junction bases not matched to a gene: 12. The V gene's germline CDR1 is GTSNPN and CDR2 SVGIG (reference sequence). This specimen was CD4+ or CD8+ T cells sorted from blood, taken in a trial of the OX40 agonist ivuxolimab. This sequence originates from an adult with an advanced solid tumor such as melanoma, head and neck, liver or kidney cancer. The chain carries TRBV30 and TRBJ2-7; 8 bases fit TRBD2. The CDR3 DNA sequence: TGTGCCTGGAGGCCCGGGGGGGATCTGGGGGAGTACTTC. Translated, it gives CAWRPGGDLGEYF.